This T cell receptor (beta chain) was identified in a study of somatic mutations in cytotoxic T cells in rheumatoid arthritis. Study overall: A roughly 28 ml EDTA sample of patient blood was drawn right after diagnosis, before any treatment. Including V beta1+ cells that were sequenced for TCRB, some T-cell populations stained with V beta antibodies were flow-sorted at nearly 100% purity.

Remarks on this clone: What it recognizes is unknown.

The CDR3 covers 16 residues. V lost 11 bases and J lost 4, with 25 bases in between. The V gene's germline CDR1 is MGHRA and CDR2 YSYEKL. Notes on the study in general: Comparison of CD8+ T-cell clonality between rheumatoid arthritis patients and age-matched healthy controls yielded no significant difference.

How the authors handled the data: Published virus-specific TCRB sequences were rarely matched by patient CD8+ clones larger than 1%. The protocol was immunoSEQ multiplex PCR, while the TCRdb copy is restricted to in-frame clones and leaves out a portion. V, J and clone size are those of that table, while D and trimming were read from the DNA. Of more than 20,000 clones in the sample, roughly 80% are singletons; the top ten hold 3.5% to 4%. The source material was CD8+ T cells sorted from blood. This chain connects TRBV4-1 to TRBJ2-3; possible D gene TRBD2, 7 bases. This clonotype was sampled from an adult with rheumatoid arthritis. In nucleotides, the CDR3 is TGCGCCGCCGCTGCGGGGGCTCTACCAGGGGCAGATACGCAGTATTTT. Its protein is CAAAAGALPGADTQYF.